The clone carrying this T cell receptor beta chain was seen a handful of times. Its specificity is unknown. Included in the TCR beta cDNA libraries were unique molecular identifiers. TCRdb re-called the PCR reads through MiXCR, storing one row per CDR3 protein. The sample consists of around 700,000 distinct CDR3 sequences, 55% to 60% of them appearing once. Between the trimmed V and J ends, which lost 0 bases and 8 bases, there was a span of 14 bases. Germline lookup yields CDR1 MNHEY and CDR2 SVGAGI. The CDR3 runs to 16 residues. This specimen comes from a study of post-analysis software for immune sequencing data. Notes on the study in general: Relative to controls, patients had several TRBV segments at higher frequency, with TRBV5-6, TRBV5-1 and TRBV20-1 among these. Those with multiple sclerosis, the patient group, showed significantly lower normalized Chao1 diversity than controls.

The chain carries TRBV6-5 and TRBJ2-6; D ambiguous. The TCR sequence derives from a girl aged 2 to 9 with multiple sclerosis. Sequencing used blood. Here the CDR3 reads CASSYSTALVTNVLTF. CDR3 bases: TGTGCCAGCAGTTACTCGACGGCGTTGGTAACCAACGTCCTGACTTTC.